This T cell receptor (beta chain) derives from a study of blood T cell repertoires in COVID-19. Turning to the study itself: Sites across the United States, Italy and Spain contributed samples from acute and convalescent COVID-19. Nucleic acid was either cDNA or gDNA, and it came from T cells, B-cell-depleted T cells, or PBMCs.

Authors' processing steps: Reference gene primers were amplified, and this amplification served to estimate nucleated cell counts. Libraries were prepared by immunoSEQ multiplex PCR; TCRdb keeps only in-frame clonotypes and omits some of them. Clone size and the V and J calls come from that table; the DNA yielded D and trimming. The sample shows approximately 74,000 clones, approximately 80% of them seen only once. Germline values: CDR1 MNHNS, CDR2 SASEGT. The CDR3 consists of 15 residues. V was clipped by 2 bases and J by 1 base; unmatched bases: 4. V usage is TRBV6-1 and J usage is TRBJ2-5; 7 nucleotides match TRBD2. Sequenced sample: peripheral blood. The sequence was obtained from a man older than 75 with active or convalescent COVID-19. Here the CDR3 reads CASSELGGIQETQYF. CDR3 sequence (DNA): TGTGCCAGCAGTGAACTCGGGGGGATCCAAGAGACCCAGTACTTC.